This passage covers 29 T cell receptor beta chains from one sample sequenced in a study of regulatory and conventional T cells in RAG deficiency. Produced via immunoSEQ multiplex PCR; TCRdb's table is partial and in-frame only. The data contain roughly 28,000 clones, around nine tenths of them singletons. Genomic DNA came from blood regulatory T cells gated CD4+ CD25-high CD127-low. This sample was shared with a second study, whose subject was regulatory T cells. From that second work: The primer mix had 52 TRBV and 13 TRBJ primers.

The sequencing sample was made of Tregs sorted from blood. All receptors derive from a human donor in good health.

The rearrangement uses TRBV5-8 and TRBJ1-5; TRBD1 matches 7 bases. The ends lost 4 bases at V and 4 bases at J; junction bases unmatched: 5. The CDR3 has 14 amino acids. CDR1 and CDR2 from the germline V gene are SGHTS and YDEGEE. CDR3 in DNA: TGTGCCAGCAGCCTCCGGGACAGAAATCAGCCCCAGCATTTT. Residues: CASSLRDRNQPQHF.

This rearrangement joins TRBV4-1 to TRBJ2-3; D call uncertain. The CDR3 runs 16 residues. CDR1 and CDR2 from the germline V gene are MGHRA and YSYEKL. Trimming removed 3 bases from V and 4 bases from J, with 17 bases in between. Written as DNA, the CDR3 is TGCGCCAGCAGCCAGATACTCGTACTCGGCGCAGATACGCAGTATTTT. This gives the protein CASSQILVLGADTQYF.

The rearrangement links TRBV4-2 to TRBJ2-1, with TRBD2 matching over 11 bases. The junction had 7 bases not matched to a gene; V was cut back by 3 bases and J by 6 bases. The CDR3 runs 16 residues. Germline-derived CDR1 and CDR2 are LGHNA and YNFKEQ. The CDR3 loop is CASSQRTSGFGNEQFF. CDR3 bases: TGTGCCAGCAGCCAGCGGACTAGCGGGTTTGGCAATGAGCAGTTCTTC.

The genes are TRBV27 and TRBJ1-6, with 8 bases matching TRBD1. The CDR3 is made up of 15 amino acids. Trimming took 6 bases from V and 4 from J; bases not matched to a gene: 5. Germline-derived CDR1 and CDR2 are MNHEY and SMNVEV (reference sequence). CDR3: CASRDREGYNSPLHF. The CDR3 DNA follows: TGTGCCAGCAGGGACAGGGAAGGGTATAATTCACCCCTCCACTTT.

The CDR3 DNA sequence: TGCGCCAGCAGTAGGAACAGGGGGTGGACTGGGGCCAACGTCCTGACTTTC. Translation gives CASSRNRGWTGANVLTF. This rearrangement joins TRBV5-1 to TRBJ2-6; 8 bases line up with TRBD1. Trimming cost V 5 bases and J 2 bases; bases outside gene matches: 9. The V gene's germline CDR1 is SGHRS and CDR2 YFSETQ. This CDR3 has 17 residues.

This chain links TRBV6-1 with TRBJ1-1, with D unresolved. The CDR3 spans 16 residues. V lost 2 bases and J lost 0, with 13 bases in between. Germline CDR1 MNHNS, CDR2 SASEGT. The DNA of the CDR3 is TGTGCCAGCAGTGAAATAGGGCGGTCGGTGAACACTGAAGCTTTCTTT. Its protein is CASSEIGRSVNTEAFF.

The chain recombines TRBV6-5 with TRBJ1-2; unclear D gene. The ends were cut back, 6 bases at V and 4 bases at J, with 18 bases in the middle. This CDR3 spans 15 amino acids. Germline V lookup: CDR1 MNHEY, CDR2 SVGAGI. The CDR3 DNA sequence: TGTGCCAGCAGCCCCCCCGGGTATGATGGCTATGGCTACACCTTC. It translates to CASSPPGYDGYGYTF.

The chain joins TRBV30 to TRBJ2-5; the D is unclear. The CDR3 spans 13 residues. Germline CDR1 GTSNPN, CDR2 SVGIG (reference sequence). V gave up 1 base and J gave up 1 base, with 7 bases separating them. CDR3 loop: CAWSGGAQETQYF. CDR3 nucleotide sequence: TGTGCCTGGAGTGGCGGCGCCCAAGAGACCCAGTACTTC.

This rearrangement joins TRBV11-2 to TRBJ2-1, with TRBD2 identical over 8 bases. The germline CDR1 and CDR2 sequences are SGHAT and FQNNGV. V lost 0 bases, J lost 5 bases, and 6 bases stayed unmatched. CDR3 length equals 16 residues. CDR3 residues: CASSLDTGGAHNEQFF. CDR3 bases: TGTGCCAGCAGCTTAGACACCGGGGGGGCTCACAATGAGCAGTTCTTC.

This clone was recorded once. CDR3 nucleotide sequence: TGTGCCAGCAGCTTATTTTTAGTGAGTGCGCAGTATTTT. It yields the protein CASSLFLVSAQYF. This chain joins TRBV7-3 and TRBJ2-3; D unresolved. This CDR3 comprises 13 residues. V shed 2 bases and J shed 10 bases, with 13 bases lying between them. Germline V gene sequence: CDR1 SGHTA, CDR2 FQGTGA. Full variable domain (remainder filled in from reference TRBV7-3 and TRBJ2-3): GAGVSQTPSNKVTEKGKYVELRCDPISGHTALYWYRQSLGQGPEFLIYFQGTGAADDSGLPNDRFFAVRPEGSVSTLKIQRTERGDSAVYLCASSLFLVSAQYFGPGTRLTVL.

The CDR3 here is CAIREGASYNSPLHF. As DNA, the CDR3 is TGTGCCATCAGGGAGGGGGCATCCTATAATTCACCCCTCCACTTT. The chain couples TRBV10-3 to TRBJ1-6; 7 nucleotides line up with TRBD1. The CDR3 is made up of 15 amino acids. CDR1 is ENHRY, CDR2 SYGVKD, per germline. The junction had 3 bases not matched to a gene; V was cut back by 6 bases and J by 1 base.

V and J are TRBV28 and TRBJ1-2; D uncertain. CDR1 and CDR2 (germline): MDHEN, SYDVKM. The length of the CDR3 is 13 residues. V dropped 3 bases and J dropped 3 bases, with 8 bases sitting between them. CDR3 protein: CASSLGRHYGYTF. CDR3 sequence (DNA): TGTGCCAGCAGTTTGGGTCGACACTATGGCTACACCTTC.

The chain has TRBV5-5 and TRBJ2-7; TRBD2 is a possible D gene (5 bases). Trimming left V 4 bases short and J 9 bases short, with 17 bases between. The CDR3 has 13 amino acids. CDR1 is SGHKS, CDR2 YYEKEE, per germline (reference sequence). In nucleotides, the CDR3 is TGTGCCAGCAGCCAAGAAGAAGGGAGAGCGCAGTACTTC. This translates into CASSQEEGRAQYF.

The J gene is TRBJ1-1, the V gene TRBV5-5; 7 bases line up with TRBD1. The CDR3 extends over 15 amino acids. V shed 3 bases and J 4 bases; nucleotides not matched to a gene: 9. Germline assignment: CDR1 SGHKS and CDR2 YYEKEE (reference sequence). CDR3 DNA sequence: TGTGCCAGCAGCTGGCAGGGGGTAGGGGGCACTGAAGCTTTCTTT. This gives the protein CASSWQGVGGTEAFF.

The chain carries TRBV5-8 and TRBJ1-1; possible D gene TRBD1, 6 bases. The CDR3 is 14 residues long. V shed 4 bases and J shed 11 bases, with 21 bases lying between them. Germline values: CDR1 SGHTS, CDR2 YDEGEE. This CDR3 is CASSPESTLRGAFF. In nucleotides, the CDR3 is TGTGCCAGCAGCCCGGAATCGACCCTCAGGGGTGCTTTCTTT.

The chain carries TRBV5-1 and TRBJ2-1, with 11 bases identical to TRBD2. Germline CDR1 is SGHRS and CDR2 is YFSETQ. The CDR3 runs to 16 residues. V shed 6 bases, J shed 2 bases, and the junction held 7 bases outside the gene matches. The CDR3 nucleotides are TGCGCCAGCACCCCACTAGCGGGGGCCACCTACAATGAGCAGTTCTTC. Translating gives CASTPLAGATYNEQFF. Combining the CDR3 with reference TRBV5-1 and TRBJ2-1 gives the whole variable domain KAGVTQTPRYLIKTRGQQVTLSCSPISGHRSVSWYQQTPGQGLQFLFEYFSETQRNKGNFPGRFSGRQFSNSRSEMNVSTLELGDSALYLCASTPLAGATYNEQFFGPGTRLTVL.

The chain joins TRBV19 to TRBJ1-6; TRBD1 is a possible D gene (5 bases). CDR3 length: 14 amino acids. Germline V lookup: CDR1 LNHDA, CDR2 SQIVND (reference sequence). The V and J ends lost 2 bases and 8 bases respectively, with 10 bases between them. This chain's CDR3 is CASSIRGGDSPLHF. The CDR3 region has the DNA TGTGCCAGTAGTATAAGGGGTGGAGATTCACCCCTCCACTTT.

The DNA for the CDR3 is TGCGCCAGCAGCCAAGATTTAGTGGGACAGGCTTCACGAAATTCACCCCTCCACTTT. Translating it yields CASSQDLVGQASRNSPLHF. The chain has TRBV4-1 and TRBJ1-6, with 8 bases matching TRBD1. This CDR3 is 19 amino acids long. With 0 bases clipped from V and 7 bases from J, the junction kept 14 bases outside the gene matches. CDR1 is MGHRA and CDR2 is YSYEKL in the germline V gene.

CDR3: CASSERGVRETQYF. In DNA form, the CDR3 reads TGCGCCAGCAGTGAGCGGGGGGTAAGAGAGACCCAGTACTTC. The V call is TRBV10-2, the J call TRBJ2-5; 7 bases align to TRBD2. The V and J ends lost 2 bases and 4 bases, in that order; junction bases with no gene match: 4. Germline V gene lookup returns CDR1 WSHSY and CDR2 SAAADI. This CDR3 region has 14 residues.

This chain links TRBV5-1 with TRBJ1-1; D is uncertain. This CDR3 contains 9 residues. V lost 4 bases and J lost 7, with 2 bases in between. Germline V gene data show CDR1 as SGHRS and CDR2 as YFSETQ. CDR3 coding DNA: TGCGCCAGCAGCCGTGAAGCTTTCTTT. This encodes CASSREAFF. The full variable domain, completed using reference TRBV5-1 and TRBJ1-1, is KAGVTQTPRYLIKTRGQQVTLSCSPISGHRSVSWYQQTPGQGLQFLFEYFSETQRNKGNFPGRFSGRQFSNSRSEMNVSTLELGDSALYLCASSREAFFGQGTRLTVV.

The chain joins TRBV12-5 to TRBJ1-5; D not resolved. The CDR3 is 16 residues long. Trimming left V 0 bases short and J 3 bases short, with 12 bases between. Germline assignment: CDR1 LGHNT and CDR2 FRNRAP. The CDR3 reads CASGLVGSGINQPQHF. CDR3 nucleotide sequence: TGTGCTAGTGGTTTGGTAGGATCGGGGATCAATCAGCCCCAGCATTTT.

The chain joins TRBV30 to TRBJ2-3, with no clear D. This CDR3 has 11 amino acids. Deletions cut 5 bases from V and 7 bases from J, with 10 bases between. Germline CDR1 and CDR2: GTSNPN and SVGIG (reference sequence). CDR3 sequence reads: CAWAILYTQYF. CDR3 DNA: TGTGCCTGGGCCATACTATATACGCAGTATTTT.

V gene TRBV19 combines with J gene TRBJ1-2; 7 positions agree with TRBD1. Germline values: CDR1 LNHDA, CDR2 SQIVND (reference sequence). The CDR3 sequence is 14 residues long. V trimming: 7 bases; J trimming: 3 bases; junction bases outside the gene matches: 8. The CDR3 DNA reads TGTGCCAGTACCTTACAGGGGATCGACTATGGCTACACCTTC. Translation gives CASTLQGIDYGYTF.

This rearrangement joins TRBV5-6 to TRBJ1-2, with 8 bases matching TRBD1. CDR3 length: 14 residues. The germline gives CDR1 SGHDT, CDR2 YYEEEE. V lost 4 bases and J lost 4; bases outside the gene matches: 6. The CDR3 DNA reads TGTGCCAGCAGCCGCAGGGGGCGAGGCTATGGCTACACCTTC. It yields the protein CASSRRGRGYGYTF.

J is TRBJ1-3 and V is TRBV19; D uncertain. Germline assignment: CDR1 LNHDA and CDR2 SQIVND (reference sequence). The CDR3 has 15 amino acids. With 5 bases removed from V and 4 bases from J, the gap between germline ends came to 15 bases. This CDR3 reads CASSADRRGGNTIYF. The CDR3 bases are TGTGCCAGTAGTGCGGACCGGCGAGGGGGAAACACCATATATTTT.

V and J are TRBV18 and TRBJ2-5; no definite D call. Germline lookup yields CDR1 KGHSH and CDR2 LQKENI. The ends were cut back, 1 base at V and 0 bases at J, with 6 bases in the middle. The CDR3 has 14 amino acids. Here the CDR3 DNA reads TGTGCCAGCTCACCACGGCCGCACCAAGAGACCCAGTACTTC. Translation gives CASSPRPHQETQYF.

This clone is medium-sized by share. This rearrangement joins TRBV27 to TRBJ1-5; D not resolved. The CDR3 contains 13 residues. Trimming removed 2 bases from V and 6 bases from J, with 8 bases in between. The germline V gene encodes CDR1 MNHEY and CDR2 SMNVEV (reference sequence). The CDR3 coding sequence is TGTGCCAGCAGTTTAGGTCGGCTTCAGCCCCAGCATTTT. This translates into CASSLGRLQPQHF.

The chain recombines TRBV6-1 with TRBJ1-1; no clear D. CDR3 size: 13 residues. V was pared by 5 bases and J by 3 bases, with 10 bases between. CDR1 and CDR2 from the germline V gene are MNHNS and SASEGT. Written as DNA, the CDR3 is TGTGCCAGCAGTCTCGTGTTAGACACTGAAGCTTTCTTT. This encodes CASSLVLDTEAFF.

A single count supports this clone. The gene calls are TRBV7-2 and TRBJ1-6; TRBD1 aligns across 9 bases. This CDR3 is built from 16 residues. With 4 bases clipped from V and 4 bases from J, the junction kept 5 bases outside the gene matches. Germline values: CDR1 SGHTA, CDR2 FQGNSA. The CDR3 DNA is TGTGCCAGCAGCTCCAGGACAGGGGCGTATAATTCACCCCTCCACTTT. It is translated as CASSSRTGAYNSPLHF.